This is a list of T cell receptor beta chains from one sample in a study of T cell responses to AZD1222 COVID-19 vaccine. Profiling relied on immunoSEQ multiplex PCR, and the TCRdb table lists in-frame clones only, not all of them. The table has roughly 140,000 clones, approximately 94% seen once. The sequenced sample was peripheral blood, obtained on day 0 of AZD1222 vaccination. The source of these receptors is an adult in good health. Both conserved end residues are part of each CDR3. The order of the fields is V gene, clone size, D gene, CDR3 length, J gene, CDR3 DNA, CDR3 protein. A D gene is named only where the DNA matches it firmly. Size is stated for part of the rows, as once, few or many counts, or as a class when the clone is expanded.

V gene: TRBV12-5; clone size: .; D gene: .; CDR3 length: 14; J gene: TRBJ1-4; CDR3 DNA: TGTGCTAGTGGTTTGTCTCAGGGAAAGGAAAAACTGTTTTTT; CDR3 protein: CASGLSQGKEKLFF
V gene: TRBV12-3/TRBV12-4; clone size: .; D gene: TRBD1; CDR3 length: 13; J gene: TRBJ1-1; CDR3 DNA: TGTGCCAGCAACAGGGGGATGAACACTGAAGCTTTCTTT; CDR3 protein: CASNRGMNTEAFF
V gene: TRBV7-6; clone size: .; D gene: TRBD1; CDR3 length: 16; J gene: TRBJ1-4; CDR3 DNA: TGTGCCAGCAGCTGGGGACAGGGGCGGCCGGATGAAAAACTGTTTTTT; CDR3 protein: CASSWGQGRPDEKLFF
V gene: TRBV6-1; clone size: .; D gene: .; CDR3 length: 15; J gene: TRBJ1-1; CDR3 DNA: TGTGCCAGCAGTGACCACCTGGTGTCAGGCACTGAAGCTTTCTTT; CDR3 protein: CASSDHLVSGTEAFF
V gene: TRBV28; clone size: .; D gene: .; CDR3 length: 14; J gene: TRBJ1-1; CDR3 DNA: TGTGCCAGCAGTCCCGGACCATTGGACACTGAAGCTTTCTTT; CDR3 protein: CASSPGPLDTEAFF
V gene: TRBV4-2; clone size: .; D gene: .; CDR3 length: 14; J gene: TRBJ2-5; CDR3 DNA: TGTGCCAGCAGCCACACGGGAGATGGAGAGACCCAGTACTTC; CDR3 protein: CASSHTGDGETQYF
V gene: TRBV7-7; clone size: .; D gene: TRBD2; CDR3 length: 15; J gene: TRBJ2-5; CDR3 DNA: TGTGCCAGCAGCTTACAGCGGGGTCCGGGGGAAACCCAGTACTTC; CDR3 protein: CASSLQRGPGETQYF
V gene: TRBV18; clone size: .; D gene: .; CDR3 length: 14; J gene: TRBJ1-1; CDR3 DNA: TGTGCCAGCTCACGACTCCAGCGGGACACTGAAGCTTTCTTT; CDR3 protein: CASSRLQRDTEAFF
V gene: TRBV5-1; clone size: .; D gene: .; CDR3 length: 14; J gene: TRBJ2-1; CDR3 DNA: TGCGCCAGCAGCTTGGGCCCCCCGGCCAGTGAGCAGTTCTTC; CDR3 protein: CASSLGPPASEQFF
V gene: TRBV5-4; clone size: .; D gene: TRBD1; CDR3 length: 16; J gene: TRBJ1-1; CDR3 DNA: TGTGCCAGCAGCCGTGACCCCGGACAGGGTACCACTGAAGCTTTCTTT; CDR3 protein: CASSRDPGQGTTEAFF
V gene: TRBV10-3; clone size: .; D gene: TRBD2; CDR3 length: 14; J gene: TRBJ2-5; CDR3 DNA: TGTGCCATCAGAGCTAGCGGGAGCCAAGAGACCCAGTACTTC; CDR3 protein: CAIRASGSQETQYF
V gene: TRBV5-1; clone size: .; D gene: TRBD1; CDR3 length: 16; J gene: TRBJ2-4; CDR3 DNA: TGCGCCAGCAGCTTGGGCAAGACAGGGTACGAAAACATTCAGTACTTC; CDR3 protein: CASSLGKTGYENIQYF
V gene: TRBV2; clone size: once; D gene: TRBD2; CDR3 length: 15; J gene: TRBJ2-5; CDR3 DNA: TGTGCCAGCAGTCGGGGACTAGCGGGGCTGGAGACCCAGTACTTC; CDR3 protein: CASSRGLAGLETQYF
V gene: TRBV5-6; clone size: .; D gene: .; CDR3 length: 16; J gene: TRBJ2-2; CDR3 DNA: TGTGCCAGCAGCCCCTTTCTAACAGGAATCACCGGGGAGCTGTTTTTT; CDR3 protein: CASSPFLTGITGELFF
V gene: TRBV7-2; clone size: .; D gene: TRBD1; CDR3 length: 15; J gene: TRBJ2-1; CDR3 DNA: TGTGCCAGCAGCCCCGGACAGGGGCTATTACATTTGCAGTTCTTC; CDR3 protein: CASSPGQGLLHLQFF